The rows below give T cell receptor beta chains drawn from one sample of a study of T-cell memory formation after mild COVID-19. A single record per CDR3 protein comes from TCRdb applying MiXCR to the 5' RACE reads. The data contain 89,000 or so distinct CDR3 sequences, roughly 13% of them seen just once; the ten biggest clones take up about 40%. Source material: PBMCs or a T cell subset sorted from them (not recorded which). All receptors come from a man aged 18 to 29 who had mild COVID-19 (a few samples of this study predate the infection). Cell type and time point are not known. The CDR3 runs from the conserved cysteine through the conserved F or W. The D gene is left open where the match is weak. Some rows mark clone size as missing; the rest say once, few, many or name a class of expanded clone.

>TRBV7-9|TRBJ1-2|-|-
TGTGCCAGCAGCTTAGTGTCGGAGTACTATGGCTACACCTTC
CASSLVSEYYGYTF
>TRBV4-3|TRBJ2-7|-|-
TGCGCCAGCAGCCCCGACAGGAACTCCTACGAGCAGTACTTC
CASSPDRNSYEQYF
>TRBV7-3|TRBJ2-2|-|many
TGTGCCAGCAGCTTAGAGGCCGGGGAGCTGTTTTTT
CASSLEAGELFF
>TRBV10-3|TRBJ1-6|-|few
TGTGCCATCAGTGAGCAGGGGAGCTCCTATAATTCACCCCTCCACTTT
CAISEQGSSYNSPLHF
>TRBV7-2|TRBJ2-7|TRBD1|many
TGTGCCAGCAGCTCAACAGGGGACTACGAGCAGTACTTC
CASSSTGDYEQYF
>TRBV5-8|TRBJ2-7|TRBD2|-
TGTGCCAGCAGCTTCCGACTAGCGGGGGGTACCTCCTACGAGCAGTACTTC
CASSFRLAGGTSYEQYF
>TRBV27|TRBJ2-7|TRBD1|many
TGTGCCAGCAGTCTTAACAGGGGCTACGAGCAGTACTTC
CASSLNRGYEQYF
>TRBV27|TRBJ1-2|TRBD1|-
TGTGCCAGCAGTTTGGGGACAGGTCAAGGCTACACCTTC
CASSLGTGQGYTF
>TRBV4-1|TRBJ2-6|-|-
TGCGCCAGCAGCCCGACAGATTCTGGGGCCAACGTCCTGACTTTC
CASSPTDSGANVLTF
>TRBV6-2/TRBV6-3|TRBJ2-3|-|few
TGTGCCAGCAGTTACGAGGCAGAGACGCAGTATTTT
CASSYEAETQYF
>TRBV2|TRBJ2-3|-|many
TGTGCCAGCAGTGAAGCGTCAGATACGCAGTATTTT
CASSEASDTQYF
>TRBV11-2|TRBJ2-5|-|-
TGTGCCAGCAGCTTAGATGCCCGGACCCAGTACTTC
CASSLDARTQYF
>TRBV6-5|TRBJ2-7|-|many
TGTGCCAGCAGTTACTTTCCGGGGTACGAGCAGTACTTC
CASSYFPGYEQYF
>TRBV5-5|TRBJ1-5|TRBD1|many
TGTGCCAGCAGCTTGGTTCACAGGGGGGACAATCAGCCCCAGCATTTT
CASSLVHRGDNQPQHF
>TRBV5-4|TRBJ1-4|-|-
TGTGCCAGCAGCTTGGAGCAGGAAAAACTGTTTTTT
CASSLEQEKLFF
>TRBV4-1|TRBJ2-5|-|-
TGCGCCAGCAGCCAACGAACGGCATTAGCCGTACAAGAGACCCAGTACTTC
CASSQRTALAVQETQYF
>TRBV12-3/TRBV12-4|TRBJ2-7|-|once
TGTGCCAGCAGTGTCGGGTCCTACGAGCAGTACTTC
CASSVGSYEQYF
>TRBV5-4|TRBJ2-1|-|many
TGTGCCAGCAGTGAACAGTTCAAGGATGAGCAGTTCTTC
CASSEQFKDEQFF
>TRBV12-3/TRBV12-4|TRBJ1-1|-|-
TGTGCCAGCAGTACCGTTCAGGGTCGGAACACTGAAGCTTTCTTT
CASSTVQGRNTEAFF
>TRBV5-1|TRBJ2-5|-|-
TGCGCCAGCAGCCACACACTGGACACGATTGTCTTC
CASSHTLDTIVF
>TRBV12-3/TRBV12-4|TRBJ1-2|-|few
TGTGCCAGCAATGAAGGGGGGTCGCATGGCTACACCTTC
CASNEGGSHGYTF
>TRBV7-2|TRBJ2-1|-|few
TGTGCCAGCAGCTCCGGGATGGGGGCGGGGAATGAGCAGTTCTTC
CASSSGMGAGNEQFF
>TRBV4-1|TRBJ2-5|-|-
TGCGCCAGCAGCCAAGGGGGCACCTTAAGGGAGACCCAGTACTTC
CASSQGGTLRETQYF
>TRBV6-2/TRBV6-3|TRBJ1-1|TRBD1|-
TGTGCCAGCAGTCCGACCGTGACTCTGACAGGGGGGAACACTGAAGCTTTCTTT
CASSPTVTLTGGNTEAFF
>TRBV18|TRBJ2-1|TRBD2|few
TGTGCCAGCTCCCCACTAGCGGGGAACAATGAGCAGTTCTTC
CASSPLAGNNEQFF
>TRBV28|TRBJ2-5|TRBD2|few
TGTGCCAGCGAAACGGGGGGGGAGACCCAGTACTTC
CASETGGETQYF
>TRBV5-1|TRBJ2-1|TRBD2|-
TGCGCCAGCAGGGAAGCGGGGGGGTACAATGAGCAGTTCTTC
CASREAGGYNEQFF
>TRBV7-9|TRBJ1-1|-|-
TGTGCCAGCAGCCCAGTATCGGATCTTGAAGCTTTCTTT
CASSPVSDLEAFF
>TRBV12-3/TRBV12-4|TRBJ2-6|-|-
TGTGCCAGCAGTCACCTCCGGGCAGACTCTGGGGCCAACGTCCTGACTTTC
CASSHLRADSGANVLTF
>TRBV9|TRBJ2-7|TRBD1|-
TGTGCCAGCAGCGTAGGGGACAGGGTATCCGAGCAGTACTTC
CASSVGDRVSEQYF
>TRBV7-9|TRBJ2-1|-|-
TGTGCCAGCAGCTTGAACGCGGTCACCAATGAGCAGTTCTTC
CASSLNAVTNEQFF
>TRBV7-8|TRBJ2-2|TRBD1|-
TGTGCCAGCAGCCTAAACGCAGCCGGGACAGGGAACACCGGGGAGCTGTTTTTT
CASSLNAAGTGNTGELFF
>TRBV6-5|TRBJ1-1|-|-
TGTGCCAGCACTCAGAACACTGAAGCTTTCTTT
CASTQNTEAFF
>TRBV4-2|TRBJ2-3|-|few
TGTGCCAGCAGCCAAGGTGGGGGCCCCGCAGATACGCAGTATTTT
CASSQGGGPADTQYF
>TRBV12-3/TRBV12-4|TRBJ2-3|-|-
TGTGCCAGCAGTTTAGGGGGGCCCTCCACAGATACGCAGTATTTT
CASSLGGPSTDTQYF
>TRBV9|TRBJ2-7|-|many
TGTGCCAGCAGCGTAGAGGGACAAACCTACGAGCAGTACTTC
CASSVEGQTYEQYF
>TRBV7-2|TRBJ1-1|TRBD1|-
TGTGCCAGCAGCGCGGACAGGGGAACTGAAGCTTTCTTT
CASSADRGTEAFF